Following are 23 T cell receptor beta chains from one sample sequenced in a study of control samples from healthy donors and cancer patients. Repertoires were generated with immunoSEQ multiplex PCR, while TCRdb's copy carries only in-frame clones and drops some. The table lists 100,000 to 150,000 clones, around nine tenths of them singletons. The material sequenced was blood. These receptors were taken from a man in his fifties or sixties in good health.

With regard to this clone: At one end, the junction sequence differs from germline, possibly due to a read error. The chain is built from TRBV11-2 and TRBJ2-1; perhaps TRBD1 as D (6 bases). The germline CDR1 and CDR2 sequences are SGHAT and FQNNGV. The CDR3 is 15 residues long. For the CDR3, the DNA is TGTGCCAGCAGCCTAGACGGGCAGGGGATCAATGAGCAGTTCTTC. Translated: CASSLDGQGINEQFF. The variable domain in full, with the rest retrieved from reference TRBV11-2 and TRBJ2-1, is EAGVAQSPRYKIIEKRQSVAFWCNPISGHATLYWYQQILGQGPKLLIQFQNNGVVDDSQLPKDRFSAERLKGVDSTLKIQPAKLEDSAVYLCASSLDGQGINEQFFGPGTRLTVL.

In regard to this clone: Other DNA sequences of this sample code for an identical CDR3. V usage is TRBV18 and J usage is TRBJ1-5, with no clear D. This CDR3 contains 13 residues. V gave up 6 bases and J gave up 4 bases, with 10 bases separating them. Germline CDR1 is KGHSH and CDR2 is LQKENI. For the CDR3, the DNA is TGTGCCAGCTCCCGGGAGGAGAATCAGCCCCAGCATTTT. Amino acids: CASSREENQPQHF. The full variable domain, in which reference TRBV18 and TRBJ1-5 provide the parts outside the CDR3, is NAGVMQNPRHLVRRRGQEARLRCSPMKGHSHVYWYRQLPEEGLKFMVYLQKENIIDESGMPKERFSAEFPKEGPSILRIQQVVRGDSAAYFCASSREENQPQHFGDGTRLSIL.

V and J are TRBV7-2 and TRBJ2-5, with D perhaps given as TRBD1 or TRBD2 (5 bases each). V was shortened by 8 bases and J by 0 bases, with 16 bases between the two germline ends. The CDR3 loop spans 15 amino acids. Germline loops: CDR1 SGHTA, CDR2 FQGNSA. CDR3 in DNA: TGTGCCAGCGCCCCCGGGGCGACCTACCAAGAGACCCAGTACTTC. This sequence encodes CASAPGATYQETQYF. Combining the CDR3 with reference TRBV7-2 and TRBJ2-5 gives the whole variable domain GAGVSQSPSNKVTEKGKDVELRCDPISGHTALYWYRQSLGQGLEFLIYFQGNSAPDKSGLPSDRFSAERTGGSVSTLTIQRTQQEDSAVYLCASAPGATYQETQYFGPGTRLLVL.

The V call is TRBV6-5, the J call TRBJ2-5; TRBD1 matches 9 bases. The CDR3 contains 14 residues. Germline V CDR1 and CDR2: MNHEY, SVGAGI. Trimming removed 7 bases from V and 4 bases from J; junction bases left unmatched: 7. The CDR3 nucleotides are TGTGCCAGCATGAGAGAGGACAGGGGAGAGACCCAGTACTTC. Protein product: CASMREDRGETQYF.

This chain links TRBV5-6 with TRBJ1-4; 9 bases map to TRBD1. CDR3 length equals 16 residues. Germline V lookup: CDR1 SGHDT, CDR2 YYEEEE. V lost 2 bases to trimming and J lost 6 bases; unmatched junction nucleotides: 8. In DNA, the CDR3 is TGTGCCAGCAGCTTCTATACAGGGGGCCGGGATGAAAAACTGTTTTTT. It codes for CASSFYTGGRDEKLFF.

V gene TRBV19 combines with J gene TRBJ1-6, with D perhaps TRBD1 (6 bases). Germline CDR1 and CDR2: LNHDA and SQIVND (reference sequence). Trimming shortened V by 4 bases and J by 5 bases, and 15 bases separated the two germline ends. The CDR3 is 16 residues long. The CDR3 protein is CASSTTGTLNNSPLHF. CDR3 DNA sequence: TGTGCCAGTAGTACAACCGGGACACTAAATAATTCACCCCTCCACTTT.

The rearrangement joins TRBV18 to TRBJ2-1; 15 nucleotides match TRBD2. Germline CDR1 is KGHSH and CDR2 is LQKENI. Trimming cost V 3 bases and J 1 base; bases outside gene matches: 4. This CDR3 is built from 18 residues. In DNA, the CDR3 is TGTGCCAGCTCACCCGGGACTAGCGGGGGGTGGTCCTACAATGAGCAGTTCTTC. This codes for CASSPGTSGGWSYNEQFF.

This sequence joins TRBV5-8 and TRBJ2-4; no reliable D call. The V gene lost 6 bases and the J gene lost 0 bases, with 10 bases spanning the gap. Germline V CDR1 and CDR2: SGHTS, YDEGEE. The CDR3 has 14 amino acids. The CDR3 region is CASTRLLAKNIQYF. The CDR3 coding sequence is TGTGCCAGCACCCGATTGCTAGCCAAAAACATTCAGTACTTC.

The genes are TRBV7-3 and TRBJ2-2; D gene uncertain. The CDR3 length is 13 residues. The V gene lost 6 bases and the J gene lost 1 base, with 6 bases spanning the gap. Per germline, CDR1 SGHTA and CDR2 FQGTGA. CDR3 DNA sequence: TGTGCCAGCAGGTCGGGGAACACCGGGGAGCTGTTTTTT. Residues: CASRSGNTGELFF. The full variable domain, rest sourced from reference TRBV7-3 and TRBJ2-2, is GAGVSQTPSNKVTEKGKYVELRCDPISGHTALYWYRQSLGQGPEFLIYFQGTGAADDSGLPNDRFFAVRPEGSVSTLKIQRTERGDSAVYLCASRSGNTGELFFGEGSRLTVL.

The chain is built from TRBV5-1 and TRBJ1-1, with a weak D call TRBD1 (6 bases). V lost 0 bases to trimming and J lost 1 base, with 19 bases between them. Germline-derived CDR1 and CDR2 are SGHRS and YFSETQ. The length of the CDR3 is 18 residues. CDR3: CASSLVPTGLPGNTEAFF. The CDR3 DNA is TGCGCCAGCAGCTTGGTCCCTACAGGGCTCCCGGGGAACACTGAAGCTTTCTTT.

Points on this clone: This specimen includes other DNA sequences encoding the same CDR3. The chain carries TRBV9 and TRBJ2-7, with TRBD1 identical over 8 bases. CDR1 and CDR2 (germline): SGDLS, YYNGEE. This CDR3 is built from 15 residues. V shed 0 bases and J 2 bases; nucleotides not matched to a gene: 4. The CDR3 protein is CASSVDPGGTYEQYF. The CDR3 DNA follows: TGTGCCAGCAGCGTAGACCCAGGGGGCACCTACGAGCAGTACTTC.

The rearrangement uses TRBV6-5 and TRBJ1-2; D possibly corresponds to TRBD1 (6 bases). CDR1 MNHEY and CDR2 SVGAGI come from the germline V gene. The V gene lost 5 bases and the J gene lost 3 bases, with 10 bases spanning the gap. This CDR3 is built from 13 residues. CDR3 in amino acids: CASSLTGYYGYTF. CDR3 in DNA: TGTGCCAGCAGTCTGACAGGATACTATGGCTACACCTTC.

DNA of the CDR3: TGTGCCAGTAGTACCTTGGGCGTACGCAATCAGCCCCAGCATTTT. Translation: CASSTLGVRNQPQHF. The chain carries TRBV19 and TRBJ1-5; D is uncertain. V dropped 4 bases and J dropped 2 bases, with 12 bases sitting between them. This CDR3 is built from 15 residues. Germline V gene data show CDR1 as LNHDA and CDR2 as SQIVND (reference sequence).

The chain has TRBV6-5 and TRBJ2-1; 11 nucleotides line up with TRBD1. Germline trimming cut 6 bases from V and 5 bases from J; bases unmatched to any gene: 6. Per germline, CDR1 MNHEY and CDR2 SVGAGI. CDR3 size: 15 residues. The CDR3 DNA is TGTGCCAGCAGGGCGGGACAGGGGGGTAACAATGAGCAGTTCTTC. Its protein is CASRAGQGGNNEQFF.

The chain joins TRBV2 to TRBJ1-6; 7 bases match TRBD1. The germline V gene encodes CDR1 SNHLY and CDR2 FYNNEI. With 6 bases clipped from V and 7 bases from J, the junction kept 6 bases outside the gene matches. This CDR3 has 14 amino acids. The CDR3: CASSLDRSNSPLHF. CDR3 coding DNA: TGTGCCAGCAGCCTGGACAGGAGCAATTCACCCCTCCACTTT.

The sample holds a few counts of this clone. The genes are TRBV10-1 and TRBJ1-1, with a weak D call TRBD1 (6 bases). Looked up from germline, CDR1 is WNHNN and CDR2 is SYGVQD (reference sequence). CDR3 length: 13 residues. Trimming left V 6 bases short and J 1 base short, with 9 bases between. CDR3 coding DNA: TGCGCCAGCAGGAGGACAGCGAACACTGAAGCTTTCTTT. It is translated as CASRRTANTEAFF.

DNA of the CDR3: TGTGCCTGGAGTGTTGGAGGGCTCGGTCAGCCCCAGCATTTT. This encodes CAWSVGGLGQPQHF. The chain links TRBV30 to TRBJ1-5; D not resolved. The CDR3 is made up of 14 amino acids. V lost 0 bases and J lost 6, with 12 bases in between. Germline-derived CDR1 and CDR2 are GTSNPN and SVGIG (reference sequence).

The gene calls are TRBV4-1 and TRBJ2-1; D may match TRBD1 or TRBD2 (6 bases each). This CDR3 has 17 amino acids. Germline CDR1 and CDR2: MGHRA and YSYEKL. V was shortened by 0 bases and J by 3 bases, with 15 bases between the two germline ends. DNA for the CDR3: TGCGCCAGCAGCCAAGAGCCCCGGGGGCTCGACTACAATGAGCAGTTCTTC. As protein: CASSQEPRGLDYNEQFF.

V and J are TRBV28 and TRBJ1-1; 7 bases map to TRBD1. CDR1 MDHEN and CDR2 SYDVKM come from the germline V gene. The CDR3 is made up of 14 amino acids. V lost 8 bases and J lost 4; bases outside the gene matches: 10. CDR3 sequence reads: CASVRPGGLTEAFF. The CDR3 nucleotides are TGTGCCAGCGTCCGGCCAGGGGGGCTCACTGAAGCTTTCTTT.

The CDR3 bases are TGTGCCAGCAGTTTAAGTCTAGGGTCTAACTATGGCTACACCTTC. Encoded protein: CASSLSLGSNYGYTF. The chain joins TRBV28 to TRBJ1-2; D is ambiguous. Germline V gene lookup returns CDR1 MDHEN and CDR2 SYDVKM. The CDR3 is 15 amino acids. Between the trimmed V and J ends, which lost 2 bases and 0 bases, there was a span of 10 bases.

About this clone itself: Other DNA sequences in this specimen translate into the identical CDR3. This sequence joins TRBV5-1 and TRBJ2-7, with D unclear. Trimming took off 0 bases at V and 2 bases at J, with 6 bases between the two ends. The CDR3 runs to 13 residues. Germline loops: CDR1 SGHRS, CDR2 YFSETQ. CDR3 loop: CASSLDRTYEQYF. The CDR3 DNA is TGCGCCAGCAGCTTGGACCGCACCTACGAGCAGTACTTC.

The chain uses TRBV28 and TRBJ1-5, with D perhaps TRBD1 (5 bases). V was pared by 7 bases and J by 3 bases, with 10 bases between. The CDR3 consists of 13 residues. From germline, CDR1 is MDHEN and CDR2 SYDVKM. The CDR3: CASNRQHNQPQHF. CDR3 nucleotides: TGTGCCAGCAACAGGCAGCACAATCAGCCCCAGCATTTT.

The CDR3 spells CASSYPTSGGETQYF. The CDR3 bases are TGTGCCAGCAGCTACCCGACTAGCGGGGGAGAGACCCAGTACTTC. V usage is TRBV3-1 (or the pseudogene TRBV3-2) and J usage is TRBJ2-5; 12 bases fit TRBD2. The germline CDR1 and CDR2 sequences are LGHDT and YNNKEL (reference sequence). There are 15 residues in the CDR3. The V segment lost 5 bases and the J segment 4 bases; nucleotides outside the gene matches: 5.